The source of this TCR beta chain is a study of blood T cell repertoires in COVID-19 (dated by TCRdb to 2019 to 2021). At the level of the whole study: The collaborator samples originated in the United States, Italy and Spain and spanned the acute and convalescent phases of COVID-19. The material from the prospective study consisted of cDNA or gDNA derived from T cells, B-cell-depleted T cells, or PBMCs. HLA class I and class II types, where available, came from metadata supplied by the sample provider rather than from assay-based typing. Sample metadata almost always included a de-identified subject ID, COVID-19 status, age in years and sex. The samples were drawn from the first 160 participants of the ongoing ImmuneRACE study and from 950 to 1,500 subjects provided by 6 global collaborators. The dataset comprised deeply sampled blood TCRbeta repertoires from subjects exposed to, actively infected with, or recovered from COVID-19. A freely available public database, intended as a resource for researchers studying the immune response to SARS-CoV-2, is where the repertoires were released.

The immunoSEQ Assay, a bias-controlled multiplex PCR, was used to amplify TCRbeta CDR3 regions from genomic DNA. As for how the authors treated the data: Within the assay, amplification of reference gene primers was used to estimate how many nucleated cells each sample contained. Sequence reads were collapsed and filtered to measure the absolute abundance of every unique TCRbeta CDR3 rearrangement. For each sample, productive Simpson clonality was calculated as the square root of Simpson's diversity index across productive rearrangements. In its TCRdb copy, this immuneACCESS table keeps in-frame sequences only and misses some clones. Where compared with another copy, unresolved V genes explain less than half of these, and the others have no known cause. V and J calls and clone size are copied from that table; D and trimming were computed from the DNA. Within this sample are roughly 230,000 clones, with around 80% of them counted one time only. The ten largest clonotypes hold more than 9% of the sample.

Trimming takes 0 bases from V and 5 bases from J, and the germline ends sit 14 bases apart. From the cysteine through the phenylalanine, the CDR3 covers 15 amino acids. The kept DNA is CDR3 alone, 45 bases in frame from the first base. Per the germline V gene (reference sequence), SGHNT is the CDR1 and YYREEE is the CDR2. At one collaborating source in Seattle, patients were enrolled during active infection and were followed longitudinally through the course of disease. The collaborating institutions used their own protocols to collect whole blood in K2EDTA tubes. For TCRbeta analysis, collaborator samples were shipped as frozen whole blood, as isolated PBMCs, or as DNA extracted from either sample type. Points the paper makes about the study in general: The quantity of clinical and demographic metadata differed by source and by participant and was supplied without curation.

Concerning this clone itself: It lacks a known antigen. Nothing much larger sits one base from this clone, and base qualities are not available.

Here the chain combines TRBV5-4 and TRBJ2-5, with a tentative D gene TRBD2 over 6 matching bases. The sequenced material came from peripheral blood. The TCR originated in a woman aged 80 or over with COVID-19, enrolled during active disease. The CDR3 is CASSLASGDLETQYF. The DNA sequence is TGTGCCAGCAGCTTGGCCTCGGGGGACCTCGAGACCCAGTACTTC.